Here is one TCR beta chain with its context. Methods used by the authors: It was from reference gene primer amplification that nucleated cell counts were estimated. Sequencing was performed with immunoSEQ multiplex PCR; in TCRdb, only in-frame clones are kept and a portion is missing. The V and J calls and clone size were taken over from that table, and D and trimming were inferred from the DNA. Of approximately 440,000 clones in the sample, 80% to 95% are singletons; the top ten hold 0.6%. These data come from a study of blood T cell repertoires in COVID-19. Across the whole study: T cells, B-cell-depleted T cells, or PBMCs supplied cDNA or gDNA.

Trimming removed 7 bases at V and 0 bases at J, with 13 bases between. CDR1 is LNHDA, CDR2 SQIVND, per germline (reference sequence). The CDR3 spans 15 residues. The chain carries TRBV19 and TRBJ1-3, with a possible D match to TRBD1 (5 bases). The sequenced material came from PBMCs or T cells enriched from blood (not recorded which). The clonotype comes from a man between 18 and 29 years old who had recovered from COVID-19. CDR3 region: CASNGRRGSGNTIYF. DNA of the CDR3: TGTGCCAGTAATGGTAGAAGGGGCTCTGGAAACACCATATATTTT.